This T cell receptor beta chain was identified in a study of response to subunit inactivated influenza vaccine. TCRdb used MiXCR to reprocess the RT-PCR reads, holding one entry per CDR3 protein. The sample has hundreds of thousands of distinct CDR3 sequences, less than 15% seen once. The germline V and J ends were trimmed by 5 bases and 7 bases, with 11 bases remaining between them. The CDR3 consists of 12 residues. Germline CDR1 is SNHLY and CDR2 is FYNNEI. Broader study findings: After each seasonal influenza vaccination, few new T cells are recruited, the authors suggested.

This clonotype has a handful of counts. The target antigen is unknown. This TCR came from a man between 50 and 59 years old who received an inactivated influenza vaccine. The chain recombines TRBV2 with TRBJ2-5; no clear D gene. The sample consisted of PBMCs from blood, taken approximately 15 days before vaccination. CDR3: CASSRSDSTQYF. CDR3 nucleotides: TGTGCCAGCAGTCGGAGTGACTCGACCCAGTACTTC.